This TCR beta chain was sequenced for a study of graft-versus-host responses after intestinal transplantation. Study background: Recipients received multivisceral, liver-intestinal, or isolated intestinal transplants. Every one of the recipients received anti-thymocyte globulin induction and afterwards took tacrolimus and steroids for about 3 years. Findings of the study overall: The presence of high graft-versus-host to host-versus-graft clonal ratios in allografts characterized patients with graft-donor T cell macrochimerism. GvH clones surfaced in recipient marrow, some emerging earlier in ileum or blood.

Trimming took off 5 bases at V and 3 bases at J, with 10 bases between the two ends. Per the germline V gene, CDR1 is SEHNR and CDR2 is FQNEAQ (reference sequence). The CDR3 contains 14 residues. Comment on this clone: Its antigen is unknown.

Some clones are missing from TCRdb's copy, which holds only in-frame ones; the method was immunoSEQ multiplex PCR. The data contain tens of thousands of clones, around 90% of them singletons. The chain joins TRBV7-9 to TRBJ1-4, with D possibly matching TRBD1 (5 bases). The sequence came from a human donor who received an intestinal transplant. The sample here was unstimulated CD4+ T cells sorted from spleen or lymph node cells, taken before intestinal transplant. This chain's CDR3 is CASSRGTANEKLFF. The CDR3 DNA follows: TGTGCCAGCAGCAGGGGCACCGCTAATGAAAAACTGTTTTTT. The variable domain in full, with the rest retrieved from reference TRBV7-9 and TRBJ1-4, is DTGVSQNPRHKITKRGQNVTFRCDPISEHNRLYWYRQTLGQGPEFLTYFQNEAQLEKSRLLSDRFSAERPKGSFSTLEIQRTEQGDSAMYLCASSRGTANEKLFFGSGTQLSVL.